This T cell receptor (beta chain) is from a study of cytomegalovirus exposure and HLA in healthy donors. A remark on this clone: Its target is unknown.

Notes on the study in general: More than 150 TCR beta chains were listed as cytomegalovirus-associated. In a later analysis, across HLA loci, associated TCR counts were highest for DRB1, lowest for HLA-C. Other equally common chains were less clonally expanded than HLA-associated TCR beta chains, a later analysis showed. Presence/absence results assume similar sequencing depth per donor, which may not hold.

The CDR3 has 13 residues. Germline assignment: CDR1 LNHDA and CDR2 SQIVND (reference sequence). The V and J ends lost 5 bases and 2 bases, in that order; junction bases with no gene match: 3. The PCR ran on 60 Vbeta and 13 Jbeta primers. Profiled with immunoSEQ multiplex PCR; TCRdb holds only in-frame clones, not every one. The table has about 180,000 clones, 84% seen once. What was sequenced was PBMCs. This chain joins TRBV19 and TRBJ2-7, with 7 bases that match TRBD1. The sequence came from a man younger than 45 in good health and CMV-seronegative. The CDR3 region is CASSFGQAYEQYF. The CDR3 DNA is TGTGCCAGTAGTTTTGGACAGGCCTACGAGCAGTACTTC.